This TCR beta chain was sequenced during a study of glioma-infiltrating T cells after dendritic cell vaccination (TCRdb year 2016). About the study as a whole: The cohort included some 15 glioblastoma patients drawn from Phase I and II dendritic cell vaccination trials, of whom 9 were newly diagnosed and 6 had recurrent disease. Deep sequencing of TCR beta CDR3 regions was used to quantify tumor-infiltrating lymphocyte content and compare tumor and blood repertoires in dendritic cell-vaccinated glioblastoma patients. Each patient was given three intradermal dendritic cell vaccine injections, spaced two weeks apart, in the arm below the axilla. Between the early 2000s and the early 2010s, the patients were given dendritic cell vaccination pulsed with autologous tumor lysate. Survival after dendritic cell vaccination was correlated with TCR sequencing metrics, including TIL content and tumor-blood repertoire overlap. To make the vaccine, monocyte-derived dendritic cells were cultured for 6 to 7 days with IL-4 and GM-CSF and then pulsed overnight with autologous tumor lysate.

Notes on this clone: Its antigen is currently not known. The input lacks base qualities; no much larger clone sits a single base away.

What the research found in general, with its limitations: Higher estimated pretreatment TIL content predicted longer time to progression and overall survival after dendritic cell vaccination. No direct relationship between TCR clonality and survival was found, suggesting a diverse polyclonal response may matter. The cohort was small and heterogeneous, with few patients having full blood and tumor sets and even fewer initial-recurrent tumor pairs. The response model built on TCR overlap across three groups was characterized as speculative, with prospective validation still needed.

The sample's time point label, in plain terms: after dendritic cell vaccination, including at tumor progression/relapse. Selection of patients required sufficient residual fresh-frozen tumor tissue and over two years of available survival data. Molecular status otherwise varied across the glioblastoma patients, but none of them carried an isocitrate dehydrogenase mutation. PBMC were collected before vaccination, two weeks after the third vaccination, and at tumor progression if progression occurred. The Qiagen DNeasy Blood extraction Kit was used to extract genomic DNA. V is pruned by 6 bases and J by 4 bases, leaving 5 bases of the junction without a gene match. Reading from cysteine to phenylalanine, the CDR3 counts 13 amino acids. The CDR3 DNA has 39 bases and is translated from base 1. Taken from the germline V gene (reference sequence), the CDR1 and CDR2 loops are GTSNPN and SVGIG. The immunoSEQ assay amplified TCRB CDR3 regions from roughly 2 micrograms of genomic DNA, or from all available DNA when less than that amount was available. The multiplex PCR relied on 60 forward primers for TCR V beta segments and 13 reverse primers for J beta segments. To estimate reads per starting template, synthetic control templates were spiked into each sample at limiting dilution. The Illumina HiSeq System generated 87 bp sequencing reads. The original methods were these. To remove PCR and sequencing errors, closely related sequences were merged with a nearest neighbor algorithm. TCR overlap was defined as the percentage of unique tumor TCR beta sequences that were also present in the same patient's peripheral blood. TCRdb took this table from immuneACCESS and kept in-frame rearrangements with V and J called. Such tables lack part of the clones; where checked against another copy, unresolved V genes explain under half of the gap, and the rest is unexplained. V, J and clone size are taken as reported in that table, and D and trimming were inferred from the DNA itself. The sample table records approximately 90,000 clones; approximately 80% of these occur just once. 2% to 2.5% of the sample comes from the top ten.

The source of this sequence is a human donor with glioblastoma. The sequence links TRBV30 to TRBJ1-1, and TRBD1 aligns with 10 junction nucleotides. This specimen consisted of blood, obtained after dendritic cell vaccination. The DNA sequence is as follows: TGTGCCTGCAGACAGGGGGCCAGCACTGAAGCTTTCTTT. This sequence encodes CACRQGASTEAFF.